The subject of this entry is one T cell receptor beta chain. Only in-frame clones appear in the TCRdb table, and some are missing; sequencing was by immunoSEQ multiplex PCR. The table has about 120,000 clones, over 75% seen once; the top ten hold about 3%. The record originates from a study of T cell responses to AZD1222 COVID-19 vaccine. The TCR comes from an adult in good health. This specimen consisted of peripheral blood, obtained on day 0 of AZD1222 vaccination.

For the CDR3, the DNA is TGCGCCAGCAGCTCCCGGACAGCGAACACTGAAGCTTTCTTT. It specifies CASSSRTANTEAFF. The chain uses TRBV5-1 and TRBJ1-1; D is possibly TRBD1 (6 bases). Germline lookup yields CDR1 SGHRS and CDR2 YFSETQ. The V gene lost 3 bases and the J gene lost 1 base, with 10 bases spanning the gap. CDR3 length: 14 amino acids.